Listed below are T cell receptor beta chains from one sample, sequenced in a study of cytomegalovirus exposure and HLA in healthy donors. Assay: immunoSEQ multiplex PCR; the TCRdb copy retains only in-frame clones and omits some. The listing contains 60,000 to 65,000 clones. The sample was PBMCs. Receptors originate from a man under 40 in good health and CMV-seropositive. Each CDR3 is given without its conserved first and last residue.

V gene | CDR3 protein
TRBV6-1 | ASSEARGPYNEQF
TRBV28 | ASSTTANTEAF
TRBV9 | ASCARAAYEQY
TRBV30 | AWTSGTSPDTQY
TRBV19 | ASSTQENTEAF
TRBV30 | AWSVLSKTGEQY
TRBV11-2 | ASSIGWGPTDTQY
TRBV6-5 | ASSYSGGKADNEQF
TRBV19 | ASSIGWEGLYEQY
TRBV27 | AAGGLAGTDTQY
TRBV11-2 | ASSLGDRALYEQY
TRBV28 | ASIWSSGYNEQF
TRBV29-1 | SVMGGGYYEQY
TRBV15 | ATSRTANNEQF
TRBV25-1 | ASKKGGYNEQF
TRBV5-1 | ASSSNSGTDTQY
TRBV15 | ATSRDFGLASEQF
TRBV5-1 | ASSGDISGANVLT
TRBV5-6 | ASSLGEYRQDGYT
TRBV19 | ASRGQGLTGTDTQY
TRBV9 | ASSTYGGAENEKLF
TRBV29-1 | SAGLAGGKGETQY
TRBV5-4 | ASSLYGYGNTQY
TRBV29-1 | SVGQLNQPQH
TRBV11-3 | ASSVRDRTGIRYEQY
TRBV7-9 | ASSPSLNTEAF
TRBV7-2 | ASSLGGQDGYT
TRBV10-3 | AISDSNRGGNTIY
TRBV6-1 | ASSEGIRQGEWVNTEAF
TRBV5-1 | ASSVAGGSGGYYEQY
TRBV30 | AWSPNPGLPEQY
TRBV10-1 | ASAGERDTDTQY